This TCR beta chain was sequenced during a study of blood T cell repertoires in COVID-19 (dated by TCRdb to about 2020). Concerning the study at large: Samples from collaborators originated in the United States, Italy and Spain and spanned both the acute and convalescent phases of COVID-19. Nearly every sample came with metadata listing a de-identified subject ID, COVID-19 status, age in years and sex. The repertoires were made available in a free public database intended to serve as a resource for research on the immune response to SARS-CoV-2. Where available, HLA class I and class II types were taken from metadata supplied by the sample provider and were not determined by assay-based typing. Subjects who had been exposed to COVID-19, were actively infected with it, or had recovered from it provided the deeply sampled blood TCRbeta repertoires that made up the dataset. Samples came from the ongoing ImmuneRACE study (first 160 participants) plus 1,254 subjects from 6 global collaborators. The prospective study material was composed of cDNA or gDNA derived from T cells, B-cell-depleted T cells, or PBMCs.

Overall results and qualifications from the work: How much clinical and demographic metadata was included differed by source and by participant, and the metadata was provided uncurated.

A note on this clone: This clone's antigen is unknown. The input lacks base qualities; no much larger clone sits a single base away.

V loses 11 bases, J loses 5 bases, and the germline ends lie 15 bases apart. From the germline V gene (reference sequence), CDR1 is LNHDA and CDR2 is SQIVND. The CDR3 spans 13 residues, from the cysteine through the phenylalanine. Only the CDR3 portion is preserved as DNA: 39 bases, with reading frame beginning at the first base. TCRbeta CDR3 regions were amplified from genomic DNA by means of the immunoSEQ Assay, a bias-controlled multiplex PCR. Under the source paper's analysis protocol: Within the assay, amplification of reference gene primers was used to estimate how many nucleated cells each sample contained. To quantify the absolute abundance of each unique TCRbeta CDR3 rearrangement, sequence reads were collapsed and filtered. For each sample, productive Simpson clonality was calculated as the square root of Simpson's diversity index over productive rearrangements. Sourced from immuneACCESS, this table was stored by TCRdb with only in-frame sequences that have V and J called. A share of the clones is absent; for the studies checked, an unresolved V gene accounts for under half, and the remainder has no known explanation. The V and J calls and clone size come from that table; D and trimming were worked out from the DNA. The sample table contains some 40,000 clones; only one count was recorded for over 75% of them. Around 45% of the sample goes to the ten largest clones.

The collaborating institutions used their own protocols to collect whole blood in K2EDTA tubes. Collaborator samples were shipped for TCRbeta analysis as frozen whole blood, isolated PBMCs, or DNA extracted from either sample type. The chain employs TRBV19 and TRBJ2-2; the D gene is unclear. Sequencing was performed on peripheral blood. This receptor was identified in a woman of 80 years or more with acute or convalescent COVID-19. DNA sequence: TGTGCCTCGGGTCGTTGGCAAACCGGGGAGCTGTTTTTT. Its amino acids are CASGRWQTGELFF.